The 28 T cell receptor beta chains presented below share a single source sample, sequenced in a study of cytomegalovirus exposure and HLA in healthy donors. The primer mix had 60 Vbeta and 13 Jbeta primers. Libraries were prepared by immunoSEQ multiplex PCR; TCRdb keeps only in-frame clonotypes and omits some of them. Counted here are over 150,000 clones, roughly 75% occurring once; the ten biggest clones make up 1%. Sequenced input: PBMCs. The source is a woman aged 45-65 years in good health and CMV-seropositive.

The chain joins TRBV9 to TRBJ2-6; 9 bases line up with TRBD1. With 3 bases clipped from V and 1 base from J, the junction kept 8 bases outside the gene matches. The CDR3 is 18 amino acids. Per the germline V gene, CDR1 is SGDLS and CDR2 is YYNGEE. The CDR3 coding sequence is TGTGCCAGCAGCGCGCCGGGACAGGGTGTATCTGGGGCCAACGTCCTGACTTTC. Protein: CASSAPGQGVSGANVLTF.

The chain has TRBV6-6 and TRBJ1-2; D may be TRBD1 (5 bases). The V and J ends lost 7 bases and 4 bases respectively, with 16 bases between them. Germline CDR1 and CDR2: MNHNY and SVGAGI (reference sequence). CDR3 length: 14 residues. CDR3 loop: CASTDSSVTYGYTF. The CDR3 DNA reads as TGTGCCAGCACCGACAGCTCGGTAACCTATGGCTACACCTTC.

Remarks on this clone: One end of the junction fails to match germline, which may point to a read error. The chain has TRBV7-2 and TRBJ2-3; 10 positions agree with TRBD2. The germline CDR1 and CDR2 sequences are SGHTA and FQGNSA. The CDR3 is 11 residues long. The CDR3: CASSFLAGVTF. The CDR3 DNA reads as TGTGCCAGCAGCTTCCTAGCGGGAGTCACTTTT.

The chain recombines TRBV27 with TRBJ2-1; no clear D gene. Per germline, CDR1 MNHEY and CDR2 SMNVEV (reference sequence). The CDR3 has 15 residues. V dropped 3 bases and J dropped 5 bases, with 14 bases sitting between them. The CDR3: CASSLVESVDNEQFF. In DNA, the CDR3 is TGTGCCAGCAGTTTGGTGGAGAGCGTGGACAATGAGCAGTTCTTC.

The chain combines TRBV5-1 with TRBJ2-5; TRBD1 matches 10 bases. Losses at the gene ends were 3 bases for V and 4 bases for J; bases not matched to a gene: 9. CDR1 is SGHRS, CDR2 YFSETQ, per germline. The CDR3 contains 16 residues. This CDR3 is CASSYGDRGKGETQYF. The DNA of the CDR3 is TGCGCCAGCAGCTATGGGGACAGGGGTAAGGGAGAGACCCAGTACTTC. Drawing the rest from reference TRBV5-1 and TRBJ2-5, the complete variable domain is KAGVTQTPRYLIKTRGQQVTLSCSPISGHRSVSWYQQTPGQGLQFLFEYFSETQRNKGNFPGRFSGRQFSNSRSEMNVSTLELGDSALYLCASSYGDRGKGETQYFGPGTRLLVL.

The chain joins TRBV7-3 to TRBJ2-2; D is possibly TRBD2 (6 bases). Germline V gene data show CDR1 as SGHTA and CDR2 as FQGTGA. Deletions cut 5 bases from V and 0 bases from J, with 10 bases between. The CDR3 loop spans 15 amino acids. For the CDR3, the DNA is TGTGCCAGCAGCCCGGGACTTGCGAACACCGGGGAGCTGTTTTTT. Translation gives CASSPGLANTGELFF.

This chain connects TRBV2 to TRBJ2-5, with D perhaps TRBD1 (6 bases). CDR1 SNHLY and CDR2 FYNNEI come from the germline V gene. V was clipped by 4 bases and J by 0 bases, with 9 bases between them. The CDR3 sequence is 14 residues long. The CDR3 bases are TGTGCCAGCAGTGGGACAGCGAACCAAGAGACCCAGTACTTC. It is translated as CASSGTANQETQYF.

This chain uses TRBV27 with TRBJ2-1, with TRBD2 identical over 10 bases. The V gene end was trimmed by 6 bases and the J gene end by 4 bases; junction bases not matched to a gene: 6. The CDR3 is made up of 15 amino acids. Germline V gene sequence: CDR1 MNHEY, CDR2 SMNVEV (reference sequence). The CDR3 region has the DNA TGTGCCAGCAGCCCAGCGGGAGGGTATTACAATGAGCAGTTCTTC. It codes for CASSPAGGYYNEQFF.

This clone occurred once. CDR3: CASNTSGRPDTQYF. In DNA form, the CDR3 reads TGTGCCAGCAATACTAGCGGGAGGCCAGATACGCAGTATTTT. The rearrangement uses TRBV25-1 and TRBJ2-3; 12 bases line up with TRBD2. This CDR3 is built from 14 residues. Per the germline V gene, CDR1 is MGHDK and CDR2 is SYGVNS. Trimming took 7 bases from V and 4 from J; bases not matched to a gene: 3.

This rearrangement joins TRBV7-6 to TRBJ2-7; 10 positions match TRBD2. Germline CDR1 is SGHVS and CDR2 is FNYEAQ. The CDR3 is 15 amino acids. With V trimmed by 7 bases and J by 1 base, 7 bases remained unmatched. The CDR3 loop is CASTELAGMSYEQYF. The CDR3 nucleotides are TGTGCCAGCACCGAACTAGCGGGGATGTCCTACGAGCAGTACTTC.

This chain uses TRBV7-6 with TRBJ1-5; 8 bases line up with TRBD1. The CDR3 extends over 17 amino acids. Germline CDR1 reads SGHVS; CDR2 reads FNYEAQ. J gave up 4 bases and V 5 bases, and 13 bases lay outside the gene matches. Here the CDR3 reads CASSPNAGQGFNQPQHF. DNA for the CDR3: TGTGCCAGCAGCCCAAATGCTGGACAGGGCTTTAATCAGCCCCAGCATTTT. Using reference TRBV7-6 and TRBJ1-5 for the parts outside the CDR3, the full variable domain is GAGVSQSPRYKVTKRGQDVALRCDPISGHVSLYWYRQALGQGPEFLTYFNYEAQQDKSGLPNDRFSAERPEGSISTLTIQRTEQRDSAMYRCASSPNAGQGFNQPQHFGDGTRLSIL.

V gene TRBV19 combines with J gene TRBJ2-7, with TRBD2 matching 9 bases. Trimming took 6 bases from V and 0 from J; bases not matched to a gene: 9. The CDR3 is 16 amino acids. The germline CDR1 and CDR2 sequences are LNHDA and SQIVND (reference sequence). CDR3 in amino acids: CASSNYSGSNSYEQYF. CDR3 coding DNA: TGTGCCAGTAGCAACTATAGCGGGAGCAACTCCTACGAGCAGTACTTC. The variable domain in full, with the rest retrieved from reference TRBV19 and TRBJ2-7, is DGGITQSPKYLFRKEGQNVTLSCEQNLNHDAMYWYRQDPGQGLRLIYYSQIVNDFQKGDIAEGYSVSREKKESFPLTVTSAQKNPTAFYLCASSNYSGSNSYEQYFGPGTRLTVT.

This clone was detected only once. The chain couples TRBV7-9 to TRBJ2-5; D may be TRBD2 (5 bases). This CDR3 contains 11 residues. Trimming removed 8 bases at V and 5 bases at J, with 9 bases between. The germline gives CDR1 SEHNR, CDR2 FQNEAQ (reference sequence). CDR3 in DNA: TGTGCCAGCGCCAGAGGGGAGACCCAGTACTTC. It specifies CASARGETQYF. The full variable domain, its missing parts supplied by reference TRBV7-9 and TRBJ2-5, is DTGVSQNPRHKITKRGQNVTFRCDPISEHNRLYWYRQTLGQGPEFLTYFQNEAQLEKSRLLSDRFSAERPKGSFSTLEIQRTEQGDSAMYLCASARGETQYFGPGTRLLVL.

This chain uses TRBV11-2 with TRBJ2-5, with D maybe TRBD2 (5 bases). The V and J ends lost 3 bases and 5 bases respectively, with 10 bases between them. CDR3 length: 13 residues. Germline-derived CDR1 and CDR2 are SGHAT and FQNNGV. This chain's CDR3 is CASSFSQRETQYF. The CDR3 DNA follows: TGTGCCAGCAGCTTCTCGCAGCGGGAGACCCAGTACTTC.

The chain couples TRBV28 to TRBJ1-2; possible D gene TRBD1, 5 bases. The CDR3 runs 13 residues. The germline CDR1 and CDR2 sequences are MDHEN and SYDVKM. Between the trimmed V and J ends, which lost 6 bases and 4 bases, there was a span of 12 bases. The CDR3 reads CASSTTGRYGYTF. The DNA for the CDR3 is TGTGCCAGCAGCACAACAGGCCGCTATGGCTACACCTTC.

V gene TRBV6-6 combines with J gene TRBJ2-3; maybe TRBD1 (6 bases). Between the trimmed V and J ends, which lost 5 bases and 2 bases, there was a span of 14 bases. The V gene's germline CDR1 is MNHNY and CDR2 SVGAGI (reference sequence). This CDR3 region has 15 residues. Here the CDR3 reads CASSPRTVPTDTQYF. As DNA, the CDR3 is TGTGCCAGCAGTCCACGGACAGTCCCCACAGATACGCAGTATTTT.

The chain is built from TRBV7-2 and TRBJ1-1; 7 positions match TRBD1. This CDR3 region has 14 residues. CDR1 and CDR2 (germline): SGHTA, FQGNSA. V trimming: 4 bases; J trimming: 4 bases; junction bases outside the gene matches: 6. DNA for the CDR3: TGTGCCAGCAGCTCCCGGACAGGCGGCACTGAAGCTTTCTTT. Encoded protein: CASSSRTGGTEAFF.

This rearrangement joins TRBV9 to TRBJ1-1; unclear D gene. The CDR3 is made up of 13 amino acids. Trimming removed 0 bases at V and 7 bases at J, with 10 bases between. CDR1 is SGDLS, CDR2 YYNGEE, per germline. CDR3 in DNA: TGTGCCAGCAGCGTAGCTCCGGGGAGTGAAGCTTTCTTT. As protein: CASSVAPGSEAFF.

CDR3 residues: CASSIPTPSYEQYF. CDR3 DNA sequence: TGTGCCAGCAGCATACCGACACCCTCCTACGAGCAGTACTTC. This rearrangement joins TRBV11-2 to TRBJ2-7; D gene uncertain. Germline CDR1 reads SGHAT; CDR2 reads FQNNGV. The CDR3 covers 14 residues. Between the trimmed V and J ends, which lost 5 bases and 0 bases, there was a span of 11 bases.

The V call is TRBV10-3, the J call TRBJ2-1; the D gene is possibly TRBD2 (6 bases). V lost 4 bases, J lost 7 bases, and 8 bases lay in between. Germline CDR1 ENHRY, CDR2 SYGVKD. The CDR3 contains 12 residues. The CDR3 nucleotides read TGTGCCATCAGTGGTAGCGGAAATGAGCAGTTCTTC. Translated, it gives CAISGSGNEQFF.

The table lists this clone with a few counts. The CDR3 spells CASSQDLRERGYTF. As DNA, the CDR3 is TGTGCCAGCAGCCAAGATCTGAGGGAACGTGGCTACACCTTC. V and J are TRBV4-2 and TRBJ1-2; D is unresolved. Trimming removed 0 bases at V and 7 bases at J, with 12 bases between. The germline V gene encodes CDR1 LGHNA and CDR2 YNFKEQ. This CDR3 comprises 14 residues.

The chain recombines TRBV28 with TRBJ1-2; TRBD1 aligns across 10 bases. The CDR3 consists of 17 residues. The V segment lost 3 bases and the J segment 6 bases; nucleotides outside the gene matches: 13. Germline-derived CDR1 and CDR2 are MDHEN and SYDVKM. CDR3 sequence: CASSFKTGGQNINGYTF. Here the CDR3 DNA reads TGTGCCAGCAGTTTCAAGACAGGGGGCCAAAATATCAATGGCTACACCTTC.

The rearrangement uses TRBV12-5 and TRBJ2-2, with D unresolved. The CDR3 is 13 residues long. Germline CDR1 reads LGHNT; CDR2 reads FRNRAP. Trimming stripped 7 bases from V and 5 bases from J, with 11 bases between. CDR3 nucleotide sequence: TGTGCTAGTGCCCCTGACGGGACCGGGGAGCTGTTTTTT. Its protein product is CASAPDGTGELFF.

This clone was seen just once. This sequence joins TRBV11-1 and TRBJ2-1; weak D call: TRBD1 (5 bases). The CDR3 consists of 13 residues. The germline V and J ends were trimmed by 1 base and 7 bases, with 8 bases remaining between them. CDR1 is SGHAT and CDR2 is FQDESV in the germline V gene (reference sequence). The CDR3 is CASSLVRGNEQFF. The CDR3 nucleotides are TGTGCCAGCAGCTTAGTTAGGGGTAATGAGCAGTTCTTC.

In DNA form, the CDR3 reads TGTGCCAGCAGAGGGGAAGCTGGGGCCAACGTCCTGACTTTC. Amino acids: CASRGEAGANVLTF. V usage is TRBV11-1 and J usage is TRBJ2-6, with D perhaps TRBD1 (5 bases). The germline V and J ends were trimmed by 6 bases and 2 bases, with 8 bases remaining between them. The germline gives CDR1 SGHAT, CDR2 FQDESV (reference sequence). The CDR3 covers 14 residues. Based on the CDR3 plus reference TRBV11-1 and TRBJ2-6, the full variable domain is EAEVAQSPRYKITEKSQAVAFWCDPISGHATLYWYRQILGQGPELLVQFQDESVVDDSQLPKDRFSAERLKGVDSTLKIQPAELGDSAMYLCASRGEAGANVLTFGAGSRLTVL.

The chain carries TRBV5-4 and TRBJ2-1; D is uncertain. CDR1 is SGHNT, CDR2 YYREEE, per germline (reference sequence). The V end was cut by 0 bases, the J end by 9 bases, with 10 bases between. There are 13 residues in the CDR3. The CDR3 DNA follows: TGTGCCAGCAGCTTGGACTATATATTTGAGCAGTTCTTC. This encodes CASSLDYIFEQFF.

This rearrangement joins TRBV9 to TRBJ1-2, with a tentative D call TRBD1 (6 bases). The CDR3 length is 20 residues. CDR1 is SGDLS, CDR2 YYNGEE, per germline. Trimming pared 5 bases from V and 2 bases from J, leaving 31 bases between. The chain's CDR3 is CASRDRGPRTGPSDNYGYTF. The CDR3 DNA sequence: TGTGCCAGCAGAGACCGAGGACCTAGAACAGGGCCCTCTGACAACTATGGCTACACCTTC.

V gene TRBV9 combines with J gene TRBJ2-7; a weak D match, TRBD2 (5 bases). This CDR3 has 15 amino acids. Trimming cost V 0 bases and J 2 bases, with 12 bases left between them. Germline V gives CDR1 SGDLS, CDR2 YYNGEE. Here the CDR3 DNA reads TGTGCCAGCAGCGTAGAGGAGGCGGCACCCTACGAGCAGTACTTC. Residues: CASSVEEAAPYEQYF.